A selection of T cell receptor beta chains follows, all from one sample in a study of blood T cell repertoires in COVID-19. The assay was immunoSEQ multiplex PCR, and TCRdb's table has in-frame clones only and misses some. The sample has 200,000 to 300,000 clones; approximately 80% are singletons. Sequenced: peripheral blood. Receptor source: a woman of 80 years or more with acute or convalescent COVID-19. Both conserved end residues are part of each CDR3. D genes are given only for firm matches. Only some rows state a clone size, as once, few, many or a class for expanded clones.

abundance	v_gene	d_gene	j_gene	CDR3aa	CDR3nt
few	TRBV28	.	TRBJ1-4	CASSLPATNEKLFF	TGTGCCAGCAGTTTACCGGCAACTAATGAAAAACTGTTTTTT
once	TRBV2	TRBD1	TRBJ1-1	CASSEETGYTEAFF	TGTGCCAGCAGTGAAGAGACAGGGTATACTGAAGCTTTCTTT
.	TRBV2	.	TRBJ1-6	CASSLTGDYNSPLHF	TGTGCCAGCAGTCTGACAGGCGACTATAATTCACCCCTCCACTTT
.	TRBV30	.	TRBJ1-3	CAWSEGRGLGNTIYF	TGTGCCTGGAGTGAGGGCAGGGGTTTGGGAAACACCATATATTTT
.	TRBV28	.	TRBJ1-4	CASRRGLVNEKLFF	TGTGCCAGCAGAAGAGGGTTAGTTAATGAAAAACTGTTTTTT
.	TRBV12-3/TRBV12-4	.	TRBJ1-5	CASSFFGNQPQHF	TGTGCCAGCAGTTTCTTCGGTAATCAGCCCCAGCATTTT
.	TRBV28	.	TRBJ2-5	CASSPFLSPQYF	TGTGCCAGCAGTCCCTTTCTGTCCCCCCAGTACTTC
.	TRBV6-5	TRBD1	TRBJ1-2	CASSSVRTGLNYGYTF	TGTGCCAGCAGTTCCGTTCGGACAGGCTTAAACTATGGCTACACCTTC
few	TRBV2	TRBD1	TRBJ2-3	CARRQGARGTDTQYF	TGTGCCAGGAGACAGGGGGCGCGCGGCACAGATACGCAGTATTTT
.	TRBV19	.	TRBJ2-2	CASSIGGSNTGELFF	TGTGCCAGTAGTATAGGAGGGTCGAACACCGGGGAGCTGTTTTTT
.	TRBV6-1	TRBD1	TRBJ1-4	CASSARQGRGGEKLFF	TGTGCCAGCAGTGCGAGACAGGGTCGGGGTGGGGAAAAACTGTTTTTT